Presented here are 21 T cell receptor beta chains from one specimen sequenced in a study of patients and donors after allogeneic stem cell transplantation. TCRdb reprocessed the RT-PCR reads via MiXCR and lists one record per CDR3 protein. Among tens of thousands of distinct CDR3 sequences, 8% to 10% were seen once, and the ten largest hold approximately 48%. Sequenced sample: blood, either unsorted or a sorted T cell fraction (not recorded which). These receptors came from a human donor who was either an allogeneic HSCT recipient or a stem cell or donor lymphocyte infusion donor (not recorded which). It is not recorded whose cells these are; they may come from a transplant donor.

This clonotype was seen ten or more times. J is TRBJ2-7 and V is TRBV5-1; D possibly corresponds to TRBD2 (5 bases). The CDR3 length is 14 residues. V gave up 2 bases and J gave up 0 bases, with 9 bases separating them. Germline CDR1 and CDR2: SGHRS and YFSETQ. The CDR3 is CASSLSTSSYEQYF. The CDR3 nucleotides read TGCGCCAGCAGCTTAAGTACTAGCTCCTACGAGCAGTACTTC.

This clonotype has a count of ten or more. This chain joins TRBV18 and TRBJ1-3; D perhaps matches TRBD1 (5 bases). This CDR3 comprises 13 residues. V dropped 6 bases and J dropped 6 bases, with 12 bases sitting between them. In germline, CDR1 is KGHSH, CDR2 LQKENI. CDR3 bases: TGTGCCAGCTCTCTCGACAGTGAAAACACCATATATTTT. This codes for CASSLDSENTIYF.

This clonotype has just a few counts. The chain uses TRBV7-9 and TRBJ1-1; D not certain. CDR1 is SEHNR and CDR2 is FQNEAQ in the germline V gene (reference sequence). V was cut by 1 base and J by 0 bases, with 6 bases left in between. This CDR3 spans 14 amino acids. DNA of the CDR3: TGTGCCAGCAGCTTAGGAGAAATGAACACTGAAGCTTTCTTT. Translating gives CASSLGEMNTEAFF.

This clonotype appeared many times. The chain employs TRBV5-1 and TRBJ1-2; TRBD1 aligns across 7 bases. The germline gives CDR1 SGHRS, CDR2 YFSETQ. The CDR3 covers 15 residues. V lost 3 bases and J lost 4; bases outside the gene matches: 9. CDR3 in amino acids: CASSSRLGQSYGYTF. In DNA form, the CDR3 reads TGCGCCAGCAGCTCTAGATTGGGACAGTCCTATGGCTACACCTTC.

The table lists this clonotype with many counts. The chain recombines TRBV3-1 with TRBJ1-2, with D possibly being TRBD1 (6 bases). Germline CDR1 and CDR2: LGHDT and YNNKEL (reference sequence). CDR3 length: 12 amino acids. Deletions cut 3 bases from V and 7 bases from J, with 9 bases between. CDR3 residues: CASSHRGSGYTF. In nucleotides, the CDR3 is TGTGCCAGCAGCCACAGGGGATCTGGCTACACCTTC.

This clonotype was observed many times. The J gene is TRBJ2-5, the V gene TRBV5-6; the D is unclear. The CDR3 loop spans 13 amino acids. V was trimmed by 4 bases and J by 2 bases, leaving 9 bases between them. The V gene's germline CDR1 is SGHDT and CDR2 YYEEEE. The CDR3 nucleotides are TGTGCCAGCAGCGCACAGATTCAAGAGACCCAGTACTTC. Translated, it gives CASSAQIQETQYF.

A word on this clonotype: Since a much larger clone is just one base distant, this may be a read error. As the CDR3 is not closed by the conserved phenylalanine or tryptophan, this likely results from a read error. The CDR3 DNA follows: TGTGCCAGCAGCCAAGGGGGGTCAGGATCCTACGAGCAGTACTAC. Translated, it gives CASSQGGSGSYEQYY. This chain joins TRBV9 and TRBJ2-7; D possibly uses TRBD1 or TRBD2 (6 bases each). The CDR3 runs to 15 residues. V was cut by 4 bases and J by 1 base, with 15 bases left in between. From germline, CDR1 is SGDLS and CDR2 YYNGEE.

This clonotype came up a few times. V and J are TRBV15 and TRBJ1-3, with D unresolved. V was pared by 4 bases and J by 0 bases, with 10 bases between. This CDR3 has 15 residues. Germline values: CDR1 LNHNV, CDR2 YYDKDF (reference sequence). CDR3 nucleotide sequence: TGTGCCACCAGCACGCTTCCCATCTCTGGAAACACCATATATTTT. It translates to CATSTLPISGNTIYF.

This clonotype was counted many times. The V and J genes are TRBV7-6 and TRBJ2-6; D is uncertain. Trimming pared 5 bases from V and 2 bases from J, leaving 10 bases between. CDR3 length equals 15 residues. Per germline, CDR1 SGHVS and CDR2 FNYEAQ. As DNA, the CDR3 is TGTGCCAGCAGCCCGACGGTCGCTGGGGCCAACGTCCTGACTTTC. It specifies CASSPTVAGANVLTF.

This clonotype was detected many times. The chain carries TRBV7-9 and TRBJ1-1; no firm D call. Germline values: CDR1 SEHNR, CDR2 FQNEAQ (reference sequence). V dropped 4 bases and J dropped 11 bases, with 17 bases sitting between them. The CDR3 is 13 amino acids. Here the CDR3 reads CASSYPGGLSAFF. The CDR3 nucleotides are TGTGCCAGCAGCTATCCCGGCGGGCTATCGGCTTTCTTT.

V usage is TRBV6-1 and J usage is TRBJ1-1; TRBD1 might be the D (5 bases). The V end was cut by 7 bases, the J end by 1 base, with 13 bases between. Germline CDR1 MNHNS, CDR2 SASEGT. The CDR3 is 14 amino acids. Here the CDR3 reads CASTRMGQNTEAFF. In nucleotides, the CDR3 is TGTGCCAGCACCCGCATGGGGCAGAACACTGAAGCTTTCTTT.

The genes are TRBV7-9 and TRBJ1-5; D gene uncertain. The CDR3 is 16 residues long. V shed 4 bases and J shed 4 bases, with 17 bases lying between them. Germline V gene sequence: CDR1 SEHNR, CDR2 FQNEAQ (reference sequence). CDR3 bases: TGTGCCAGCAGCTGGGCCACACCGGTCGGGAATCAGCCCCAGCATTTT. It specifies CASSWATPVGNQPQHF. The full variable domain, its missing parts supplied by reference TRBV7-9 and TRBJ1-5, is DTGVSQNPRHKITKRGQNVTFRCDPISEHNRLYWYRQTLGQGPEFLTYFQNEAQLEKSRLLSDRFSAERPKGSFSTLEIQRTEQGDSAMYLCASSWATPVGNQPQHFGDGTRLSIL.

This clonotype appeared many times. The chain employs TRBV13 and TRBJ2-7, with no clear D. The CDR3 covers 17 residues. The V gene lost 5 bases and the J gene lost 4 bases, with 24 bases spanning the gap. Germline V CDR1 and CDR2: PRHDT, FYEKMQ (reference sequence). The DNA of the CDR3 is TGTGCCAGCAGCCTAAACCCGACAAGGTGGAATCGTTACGAGCAGTACTTC. Its translation: CASSLNPTRWNRYEQYF.

This clonotype has a count of ten or more. CDR3 loop: CASSPTESLAANTGELFF. The CDR3 DNA reads TGCGCCAGCAGCCCAACGGAATCGCTAGCCGCGAACACCGGGGAGCTGTTTTTT. The chain employs TRBV5-1 and TRBJ2-2; possible D gene TRBD2, 5 bases. The CDR3 totals 18 residues. In germline, CDR1 is SGHRS, CDR2 YFSETQ. V was shortened by 4 bases and J by 0 bases, with 19 bases between the two germline ends. Full variable domain (outside the CDR3, taken from reference TRBV5-1 and TRBJ2-2): KAGVTQTPRYLIKTRGQQVTLSCSPISGHRSVSWYQQTPGQGLQFLFEYFSETQRNKGNFPGRFSGRQFSNSRSEMNVSTLELGDSALYLCASSPTESLAANTGELFFGEGSRLTVL.

The chain is built from TRBV30 and TRBJ1-4; D is unclear. V was cut by 3 bases and J by 6 bases, with 14 bases left in between. Germline-derived CDR1 and CDR2 are GTSNPN and SVGIG (reference sequence). This CDR3 is 14 amino acids long. CDR3 nucleotide sequence: TGTGCCTGGAGACGATCCGCCGCAGATGAAAAACTGTTTTTT. Translated: CAWRRSAADEKLFF.

This chain uses TRBV5-5 with TRBJ1-3; the D gene is possibly TRBD1 (5 bases). Trimming took off 0 bases at V and 4 bases at J, with 14 bases between the two ends. This CDR3 contains 16 residues. The germline V gene has CDR1 SGHKS and CDR2 YYEKEE (reference sequence). CDR3 protein: CASSLGAREVGNTIYF. CDR3 nucleotides: TGTGCCAGCAGCTTGGGTGCCAGGGAAGTAGGAAACACCATATATTTT. Using reference TRBV5-5 and TRBJ1-3 for the parts outside the CDR3, the full variable domain is DAGVTQSPTHLIKTRGQQVTLRCSPISGHKSVSWYQQVLGQGPQFIFQYYEKEERGRGNFPDRFSARQFPNYSSELNVNALLLGDSALYLCASSLGAREVGNTIYFGEGSWLTVV.

The rearrangement uses TRBV10-3 and TRBJ2-1; 13 positions agree with TRBD2. Losses at the gene ends were 8 bases for V and 10 bases for J; bases not matched to a gene: 2. Per germline, CDR1 ENHRY and CDR2 SYGVKD. CDR3 length equals 12 residues. CDR3 nucleotide sequence: TGTGCCATCGGACTAGCGGGGGAAGAGCAGTTCTTC. Translating it yields CAIGLAGEEQFF.

This clonotype was recorded many times. The gene calls are TRBV5-1 and TRBJ2-1; D is possibly TRBD1 (6 bases). V dropped 4 bases and J dropped 3 bases, with 8 bases sitting between them. CDR1 and CDR2 from the germline V gene are SGHRS and YFSETQ. The CDR3 length is 13 residues. The CDR3 coding sequence is TGCGCCAGCAGCACGGACAGCTACAATGAGCAGTTCTTC. Its protein is CASSTDSYNEQFF.

The chain employs TRBV21-1 and TRBJ2-7; the DNA was not compared with TRBD1, the D call given in the table. TRBV21-1 is labeled a pseudogene. CDR3 length: 12 amino acids. The CDR3 region has the DNA TGTGCCAGCAGCCCCCGGGACATCAGGCAGTACTTC. This sequence encodes CASSPRDIRQYF.

This clonotype was seen many times. The rearrangement links TRBV7-6 to TRBJ1-1; tentatively, D is TRBD1 (6 bases). CDR3 length: 15 amino acids. The V end lost 4 bases, the J end lost 4 bases, and 16 bases lay between the germline ends. Germline-derived CDR1 and CDR2 are SGHVS and FNYEAQ. The CDR3 spells CASSSPEQGITEAFF. The CDR3 DNA is TGTGCCAGCAGCTCTCCGGAACAGGGAATCACTGAAGCTTTCTTT.

Relative to its sample, this clonotype is medium-sized. The rearrangement links TRBV9 to TRBJ2-5; D ambiguous. Trimming shortened V by 6 bases and J by 2 bases, and 14 bases separated the two germline ends. The germline V gene encodes CDR1 SGDLS and CDR2 YYNGEE. This CDR3 is 14 amino acids long. The CDR3 loop reads CASTPQVSQETQYF. The CDR3 nucleotides are TGTGCCAGCACCCCGCAGGTTTCACAAGAGACCCAGTACTTC. The full variable domain, in which reference TRBV9 and TRBJ2-5 provide the parts outside the CDR3, is DSGVTQTPKHLITATGQRVTLRCSPRSGDLSVYWYQQSLDQGLQFLIQYYNGEERAKGNILERFSAQQFPDLHSELNLSSLELGDSALYFCASTPQVSQETQYFGPGTRLLVL.